This is a list of T cell receptor beta chains from one sample in a study of early T cells in non-severe SARS-CoV-2 infection. TCRdb re-derived calls from the 5' RACE reads in MiXCR, one entry per CDR3 protein. The sample carries approximately 45,000 distinct CDR3 sequences, 11% recorded once. The sequenced sample consisted of whole blood. These receptor sequences come from an adult who was a healthcare worker with PCR-confirmed SARS-CoV-2 infection or an uninfected control (not recorded which). The CDR3 runs from the conserved cysteine through the conserved F or W. The order of the fields is D gene, clone size, V gene, J gene, CDR3 protein, CDR3 DNA. D genes are given only for firm matches. Clone size is given for some rows only: seen once, a few or many times, or a class if the clone is expanded.

D gene: NA
clone size: medium-sized
V gene: TRBV7-2
J gene: TRBJ2-4
CDR3 protein: CASSLEVGNIQYF
CDR3 DNA: TGTGCCAGCAGCTTAGAAGTGGGCAACATTCAGTACTTC

D gene: NA
clone size: few
V gene: TRBV10-3
J gene: TRBJ1-2
CDR3 protein: CAIGGIYGYTF
CDR3 DNA: TGTGCCATCGGAGGGATCTATGGCTACACCTTC

D gene: NA
clone size: few
V gene: TRBV20-1
J gene: TRBJ1-6
CDR3 protein: CSAEGSNSPLHF
CDR3 DNA: TGCAGTGCCGAAGGGAGTAATTCACCCCTCCACTTT

D gene: NA
clone size: many
V gene: TRBV5-4
J gene: TRBJ1-3
CDR3 protein: CASSKDVGVSGNTIYF
CDR3 DNA: TGTGCCAGCAGTAAAGACGTGGGGGTCTCTGGAAACACCATATATTTT

D gene: NA
clone size: many
V gene: TRBV2
J gene: TRBJ1-3
CDR3 protein: CASSLSQGSSGNTIYF
CDR3 DNA: TGTGCCAGCAGCCTTTCGCAGGGGAGCTCTGGAAACACCATATATTTT

D gene: NA
clone size: many
V gene: TRBV6-2/TRBV6-3
J gene: TRBJ1-1
CDR3 protein: CASRGSMNTEAFF
CDR3 DNA: TGTGCCAGCAGGGGGTCCATGAACACTGAAGCTTTCTTT

D gene: NA
clone size: many
V gene: TRBV7-2
J gene: TRBJ1-2
CDR3 protein: CASSLNIGRGYTF
CDR3 DNA: TGTGCCAGCAGTCTAAACATAGGTCGTGGCTACACCTTC

D gene: NA
clone size: NA
V gene: TRBV27
J gene: TRBJ2-1
CDR3 protein: CASSFARAARDEQFF
CDR3 DNA: TGTGCCAGCAGTTTCGCCAGGGCTGCCAGGGATGAGCAGTTCTTC

D gene: NA
clone size: NA
V gene: TRBV14
J gene: TRBJ2-4
CDR3 protein: CASSQVEGARGNIQYF
CDR3 DNA: TGTGCCAGCAGCCAAGTCGAGGGGGCGCGGGGAAACATTCAGTACTTC

D gene: TRBD2
clone size: NA
V gene: TRBV3-1
J gene: TRBJ2-3
CDR3 protein: CASSQRGDSDTQYF
CDR3 DNA: TGTGCCAGCAGCCAGCGGGGGGACTCGGATACGCAGTATTTT

D gene: TRBD1
clone size: few
V gene: TRBV29-1
J gene: TRBJ1-5
CDR3 protein: CSVAEGTGRNQPQHF
CDR3 DNA: TGCAGCGTTGCGGAAGGGACAGGGAGAAACCAGCCCCAGCATTTT

D gene: TRBD1
clone size: many
V gene: TRBV12-3/TRBV12-4
J gene: TRBJ1-1
CDR3 protein: CASSLARQGGEAFF
CDR3 DNA: TGTGCCAGCAGTTTAGCGCGGCAGGGGGGTGAAGCTTTCTTT

D gene: NA
clone size: few
V gene: TRBV20-1
J gene: TRBJ1-1
CDR3 protein: CSALQGGNTEAFF
CDR3 DNA: TGCAGTGCACTACAGGGCGGAAACACTGAAGCTTTCTTT

D gene: NA
clone size: many
V gene: TRBV29-1
J gene: TRBJ2-7
CDR3 protein: CSVRYAVSYEQYF
CDR3 DNA: TGCAGCGTTAGGTACGCCGTCTCCTACGAGCAGTACTTC

D gene: NA
clone size: many
V gene: TRBV10-1
J gene: TRBJ1-1
CDR3 protein: CASRETLNTEAFF
CDR3 DNA: TGCGCCAGCAGGGAGACCTTGAACACTGAAGCTTTCTTT

D gene: NA
clone size: many
V gene: TRBV5-1
J gene: TRBJ1-1
CDR3 protein: CASSLVPPGGVTNTEAFF
CDR3 DNA: TGCGCCAGCAGCTTGGTCCCGCCCGGTGGAGTAACTAACACTGAAGCTTTCTTT

D gene: NA
clone size: few
V gene: TRBV7-2
J gene: TRBJ1-5
CDR3 protein: CASSFRPNQPQHF
CDR3 DNA: TGTGCCAGCAGCTTTCGGCCCAATCAGCCCCAGCATTTT

D gene: TRBD2
clone size: many
V gene: TRBV7-9
J gene: TRBJ2-4
CDR3 protein: CASSLTSGRQNIQYF
CDR3 DNA: TGTGCCAGCAGCTTAACGAGCGGGAGACAAAACATTCAGTACTTC

D gene: TRBD1
clone size: few
V gene: TRBV7-3
J gene: TRBJ1-1
CDR3 protein: CASSRGQGGTPMNTEAFF
CDR3 DNA: TGTGCCAGCAGCCGGGGCCAGGGGGGCACACCTATGAACACTGAAGCTTTCTTT

D gene: NA
clone size: few
V gene: TRBV14
J gene: TRBJ2-5
CDR3 protein: CASSIFDLETQYF
CDR3 DNA: TGTGCCAGCAGTATCTTTGATTTAGAGACCCAGTACTTC

D gene: TRBD2
clone size: many
V gene: TRBV5-4
J gene: TRBJ2-3
CDR3 protein: CASSLGGGTDTQYF
CDR3 DNA: TGTGCCAGCAGCCTGGGGGGGGGCACAGATACGCAGTATTTT

D gene: NA
clone size: many
V gene: TRBV5-6
J gene: TRBJ2-5
CDR3 protein: CASSGVGNQGTQYF
CDR3 DNA: TGTGCCAGCAGCGGCGTGGGGAATCAGGGGACCCAGTACTTC

D gene: TRBD1
clone size: NA
V gene: TRBV6-1
J gene: TRBJ2-1
CDR3 protein: CASSEQGAYPNEQFF
CDR3 DNA: TGTGCCAGCAGTGAGCAGGGGGCGTACCCCAATGAGCAGTTCTTC

D gene: TRBD1
clone size: NA
V gene: TRBV5-4
J gene: TRBJ2-3
CDR3 protein: CASSQQGQGNTQYF
CDR3 DNA: TGTGCCAGCAGCCAACAGGGGCAAGGAAATACGCAGTATTTT

D gene: NA
clone size: many
V gene: TRBV12-5
J gene: TRBJ2-3
CDR3 protein: CASGWGAQGADTQYF
CDR3 DNA: TGTGCTAGTGGTTGGGGGGCCCAGGGTGCAGATACGCAGTATTTT

D gene: NA
clone size: many
V gene: TRBV7-8
J gene: TRBJ1-6
CDR3 protein: CASSVRDTDVTLHF
CDR3 DNA: TGTGCCAGCAGCGTCCGGGACACCGACGTGACCCTCCACTTT

D gene: TRBD1
clone size: NA
V gene: TRBV7-8
J gene: TRBJ1-1
CDR3 protein: CASSPRTGGNTEAFF
CDR3 DNA: TGTGCCAGCAGCCCCCGGACAGGGGGAAACACTGAAGCTTTCTTT

D gene: NA
clone size: NA
V gene: TRBV7-8
J gene: TRBJ1-5
CDR3 protein: CASSPRGGNQPQHF
CDR3 DNA: TGTGCCAGCAGCCCTAGGGGGGGAAATCAGCCCCAGCATTTT

D gene: TRBD1
clone size: many
V gene: TRBV3-1
J gene: TRBJ1-2
CDR3 protein: CASSRRGADGYTF
CDR3 DNA: TGTGCCAGCAGCCGCAGGGGGGCTGATGGCTACACCTTC